This T cell receptor (beta chain) was recorded in a study of blood T cell repertoires in COVID-19. At the level of the study: PBMCs, B-cell-depleted T cells, or T cells were the source of the cDNA or gDNA that made up the material.

Enrollees, about 18 to 89 years old, lived in fewer than 25 US areas. What the recovered Cohort 3 donors had was two negative PCRs, clearance, or symptom resolution. Clones were read by immunoSEQ multiplex PCR, and TCRdb kept only the in-frame ones, dropping some. In the table there are fewer than 200,000 clones, under 90% of which are singletons. The length of the CDR3 is 14 residues. V lost 4 bases to trimming and J lost 6 bases, with 13 bases between them. Germline V CDR1 and CDR2: SGHDT, YYEEEE. The chain employs TRBV5-6 and TRBJ2-2; tentatively, D is TRBD1 (6 bases). This TCR came from a man in his sixties who had recovered from COVID-19. Sequencing input: PBMCs or T cells enriched from blood (not recorded which). The DNA for the CDR3 is TGTGCCAGCAGCACCTACAGGGCCTCCGGGGAGCTGTTTTTT. Its protein is CASSTYRASGELFF.